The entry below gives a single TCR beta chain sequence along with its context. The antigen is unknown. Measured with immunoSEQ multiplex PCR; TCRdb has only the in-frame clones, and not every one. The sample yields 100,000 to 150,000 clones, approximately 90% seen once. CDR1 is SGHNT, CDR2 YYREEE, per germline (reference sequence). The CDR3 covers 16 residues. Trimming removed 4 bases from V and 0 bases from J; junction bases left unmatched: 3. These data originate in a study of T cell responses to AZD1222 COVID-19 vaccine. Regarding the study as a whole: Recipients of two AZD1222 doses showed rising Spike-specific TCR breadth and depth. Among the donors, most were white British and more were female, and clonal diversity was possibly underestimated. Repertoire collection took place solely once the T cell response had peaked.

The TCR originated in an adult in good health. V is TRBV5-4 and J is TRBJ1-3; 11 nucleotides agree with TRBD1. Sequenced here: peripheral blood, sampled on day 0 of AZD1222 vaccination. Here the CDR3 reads CASSPGTGGSGNTIYF. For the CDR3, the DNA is TGTGCCAGCAGCCCCGGGACAGGGGGCTCTGGAAACACCATATATTTT.